This T cell receptor beta chain was sequenced in a study of cytomegalovirus exposure and HLA in healthy donors. At the time of sampling, donors were nominally healthy, though unrecorded immune exposures were likely. In the case of this clone: Its antigen is still unknown.

It was with 60 Vbeta and 13 Jbeta primers that the PCR ran. TCRdb's copy holds only in-frame clones and misses some; the assay was immunoSEQ multiplex PCR. The data show 99,000 or so clones, about 70% seen once. Study findings and constraints: Follow-up analysis found HLA locus-dependent TCR association rates, highest for DRB1 and lowest for HLA-C. Later genetic work tied a missense DCLRE1C variant to beta-chain V and J trimming. The listing of 150 or so TCR beta chains classed them as cytomegalovirus-associated.

The ends were cut back, 6 bases at V and 0 bases at J, with 14 bases in the middle. In germline, CDR1 is MNHNS, CDR2 SASEGT. CDR3 length equals 15 residues. The chain recombines TRBV6-1 with TRBJ1-2; perhaps TRBD1 as D (5 bases). This receptor was taken from a man aged 30 to 45 in good health and CMV-seronegative. Material: PBMCs. Here the CDR3 DNA reads TGTGCCAGCAGGCATCTAGACAGTGCTAACTATGGCTACACCTTC. It yields the protein CASRHLDSANYGYTF.